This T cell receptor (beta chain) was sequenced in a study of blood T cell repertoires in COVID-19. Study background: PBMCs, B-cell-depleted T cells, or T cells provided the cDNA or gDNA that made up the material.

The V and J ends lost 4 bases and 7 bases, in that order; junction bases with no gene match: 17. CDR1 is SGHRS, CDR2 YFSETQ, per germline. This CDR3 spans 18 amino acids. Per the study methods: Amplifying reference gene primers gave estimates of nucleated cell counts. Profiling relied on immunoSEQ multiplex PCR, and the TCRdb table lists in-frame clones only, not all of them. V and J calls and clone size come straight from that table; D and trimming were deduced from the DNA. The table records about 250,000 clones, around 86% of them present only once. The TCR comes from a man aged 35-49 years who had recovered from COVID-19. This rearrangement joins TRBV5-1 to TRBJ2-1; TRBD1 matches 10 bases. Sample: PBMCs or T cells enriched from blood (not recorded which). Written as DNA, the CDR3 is TGCGCCAGCAGCCCAATGTCCGGGACAGGGGTCCGGTGGAATGAGCAGTTCTTC. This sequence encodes CASSPMSGTGVRWNEQFF.